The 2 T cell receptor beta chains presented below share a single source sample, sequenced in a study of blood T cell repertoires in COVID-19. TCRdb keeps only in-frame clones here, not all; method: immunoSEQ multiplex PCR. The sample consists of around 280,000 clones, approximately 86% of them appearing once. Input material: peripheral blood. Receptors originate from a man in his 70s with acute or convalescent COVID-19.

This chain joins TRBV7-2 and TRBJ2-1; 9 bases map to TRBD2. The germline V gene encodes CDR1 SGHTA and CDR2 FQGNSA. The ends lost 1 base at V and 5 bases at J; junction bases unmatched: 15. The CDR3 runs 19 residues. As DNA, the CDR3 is TGTGCCAGCAGCTTAGAGTCTATTTTAGCGGGGGTAATCGACAATGAGCAGTTCTTC. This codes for CASSLESILAGVIDNEQFF.

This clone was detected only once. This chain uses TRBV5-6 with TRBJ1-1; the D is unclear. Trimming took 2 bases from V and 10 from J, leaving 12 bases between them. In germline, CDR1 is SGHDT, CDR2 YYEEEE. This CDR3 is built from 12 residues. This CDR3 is CASSFPGSGAFF. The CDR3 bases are TGTGCCAGCAGCTTCCCGGGGTCGGGAGCTTTCTTT.